Presented here are 5 T cell receptor beta chains from one specimen sequenced in a study of liver allograft versus peripheral blood T cells. Study-wide background: Liver transplant recipients had T cell receptor repertoires compared between transplanted liver and peripheral blood.

TCRdb reanalysed the reads using MiXCR and keeps one entry per CDR3 protein. This table holds 2,000 or so distinct CDR3 sequences, roughly 15% found once. The source of these receptors is a human patient who had a liver transplant. The graft donor may account for some of the T cells.

Turning to this clonotype: It differs at one base from a far larger clone, so likely a read error. The chain employs TRBV5-6 and TRBJ1-5; D is perhaps TRBD1 (5 bases). The CDR3 is 15 residues long. V lost 1 base to trimming and J lost 7 bases, with 15 bases between them. The germline CDR1 and CDR2 sequences are SGHDT and YYEEEE. Here the CDR3 DNA reads TGTGCCAGCAGCTTGTGGGGGGGGGGTGTGCAGCCCCAGCATTTT. Translation gives CASSLWGGGVQPQHF.

This clonotype ranks as medium-sized. CDR3 sequence: CASSFSGLVTEAFF. The CDR3 bases are TGTGCCAGCAGCTTCTCCGGACTCGTCACTGAAGCTTTCTTT. The chain links TRBV7-9 to TRBJ1-1, with D uncertain. The V gene lost 3 bases and the J gene lost 4 bases, with 12 bases spanning the gap. Germline V lookup: CDR1 SEHNR, CDR2 FQNEAQ (reference sequence). The CDR3 contains 14 residues.

By sample fraction, this clonotype is medium-sized. As DNA, the CDR3 is TGTGCCAGCAGCGGCGGAGCAAATCAGCCCCAGCATTTT. Encoded protein: CASSGGANQPQHF. This chain uses TRBV12-3 or TRBV12-4 with TRBJ1-5; D uncertain. V was cut by 6 bases and J by 4 bases, with 10 bases left in between. The CDR3 is 13 residues long.

By sample share, this clonotype is medium-sized. The J gene is TRBJ2-1, the V gene TRBV19; 12 bases are shared with TRBD2. This CDR3 spans 18 amino acids. The J segment lost 3 bases and the V segment lost 7 bases, leaving 13 bases of the junction unmatched. Germline CDR1 reads LNHDA; CDR2 reads SQIVND (reference sequence). This CDR3 reads CASTSLAGGLTGYNEQFF. For the CDR3, the DNA is TGTGCCAGTACCTCACTAGCGGGGGGTCTTACCGGCTACAATGAGCAGTTCTTC.

This clonotype ranks as medium-sized (0.01 to 0.1%). The rearrangement uses TRBV6-1 and TRBJ1-1; the D is unclear. V was cut by 10 bases and J by 5 bases, with 23 bases left in between. Germline V lookup: CDR1 MNHNS, CDR2 SASEGT. The CDR3 runs to 15 residues. The CDR3 protein is CATRPGWEANTEAFF. CDR3 nucleotide sequence: TGTGCCACCCGCCCCGGGTGGGAGGCGAATACTGAAGCTTTCTTT.